Below are 12 T cell receptor beta chains sequenced from a single sample in a study of blood T cell repertoires in COVID-19. Sequenced by immunoSEQ multiplex PCR; TCRdb stores in-frame clones only, minus some. In the table there are roughly 320,000 clones, more than 85% of which are singletons. Source material: peripheral blood. The source of these receptors is a man between 65 and 85 years old with acute or convalescent COVID-19.

The rearrangement joins TRBV7-2 to TRBJ2-1; TRBD1 matches at 8 bases. CDR3 length equals 15 residues. Germline loops: CDR1 SGHTA, CDR2 FQGNSA. Trimming at V came to 0 bases and at J to 8 bases, leaving 6 bases not matched to a gene. CDR3 DNA: TGTGCCAGCAGCTTAGCACAGGGGGAATTTGATGAGCAGTTCTTC. Translation: CASSLAQGEFDEQFF.

This sequence joins TRBV11-2 and TRBJ2-1, with D possibly TRBD1 on 6 matching bases. The CDR3 is 13 amino acids. Trimming took 2 bases from V and 12 from J, leaving 14 bases between them. Looked up from germline, CDR1 is SGHAT and CDR2 is FQNNGV. This CDR3 is CASSLSRQTGQFF. The CDR3 DNA is TGTGCCAGCAGCTTAAGTAGACAGACAGGGCAGTTCTTC.

This chain joins TRBV6-5 and TRBJ1-4; TRBD1 matches 8 bases. The CDR3 runs to 14 residues. J gave up 8 bases and V 8 bases, and 10 bases lay outside the gene matches. The V gene's germline CDR1 is MNHEY and CDR2 SVGAGI. In DNA form, the CDR3 reads TGTGCCAGCGGCCAGACAGGGGTTGGGGAAAAACTGTTTTTT. Translated: CASGQTGVGEKLFF.

The CDR3 nucleotides read TGTGCCAGCAGCCAAGACCCGGACACCTACAATGAGCAGTTCTTC. It is translated as CASSQDPDTYNEQFF. V usage is TRBV3-1 (or the pseudogene TRBV3-2) and J usage is TRBJ2-1, with a weak D call TRBD1 (5 bases). CDR1 and CDR2 from the germline V gene are LGHDT and YNNKEL (reference sequence). The V end lost 0 bases, the J end lost 2 bases, and 8 bases lay between the germline ends. The CDR3 is 15 amino acids.

The chain recombines TRBV3-1 (or the pseudogene TRBV3-2) with TRBJ1-5; TRBD1 is a possible D gene (6 bases). This CDR3 has 15 amino acids. Trimming stripped 1 base from V and 2 bases from J, with 9 bases between. Germline V lookup: CDR1 LGHDT, CDR2 YNNKEL (reference sequence). The CDR3 region is CASSQGQVRNQPQHF. DNA for the CDR3: TGTGCCAGCAGCCAAGGACAGGTCCGCAATCAGCCCCAGCATTTT.

V gene TRBV7-8 combines with J gene TRBJ2-4; no definite D call. This CDR3 spans 14 amino acids. Looked up from germline, CDR1 is SGHVS and CDR2 is FQNEAQ. V shed 4 bases and J shed 3 bases, with 10 bases lying between them. For the CDR3, the DNA is TGTGCCAGCAGCTATGCTGGAGACAAAAACATTCAGTACTTC. This codes for CASSYAGDKNIQYF.

This clone came up once. One junction end disagrees with the germline gene, perhaps due to a read error. The chain joins TRBV7-2 to TRBJ1-3; TRBD1 aligns across 9 bases. CDR3 length: 14 amino acids. Looked up from germline, CDR1 is SGHTA and CDR2 is FQGNSA. The CDR3 reads CVSSRTGAGNTIYF. The CDR3 DNA is TGTGTCAGCAGCCGGACAGGGGCCGGAAACACCATATATTTT. The full variable domain, rest sourced from reference TRBV7-2 and TRBJ1-3, is GAGVSQSPSNKVTEKGKDVELRCDPISGHTALYWYRQSLGQGLEFLIYFQGNSAPDKSGLPSDRFSAERTGGSVSTLTIQRTQQEDSAVYLCVSSRTGAGNTIYFGEGSWLTVV.

The rearrangement uses TRBV7-9 and TRBJ2-7; possibly TRBD1 for D (6 bases). Germline assignment: CDR1 SEHNR and CDR2 FQNEAQ (reference sequence). V shed 8 bases and J shed 7 bases, with 18 bases lying between them. The CDR3 contains 13 residues. CDR3 nucleotide sequence: TGTGCCAGCGGGTTAAAGGGGGTGGGTGAGCAGTACTTC. It is translated as CASGLKGVGEQYF.

The rearrangement uses TRBV4-1 and TRBJ1-2; no clear D. Germline lookup yields CDR1 MGHRA and CDR2 YSYEKL. The ends were cut back, 0 bases at V and 4 bases at J, with 9 bases in the middle. The CDR3 totals 14 residues. The CDR3 reads CASSQETALYGYTF. The CDR3 bases are TGCGCCAGCAGCCAAGAAACAGCCCTCTATGGCTACACCTTC.

J is TRBJ1-1 and V is TRBV19; 8 bases are shared with TRBD1. The V gene's germline CDR1 is LNHDA and CDR2 SQIVND (reference sequence). The CDR3 runs to 15 residues. The junction had 12 bases not matched to a gene; V was cut back by 6 bases and J by 6 bases. The CDR3 protein is CASSPKGQESPEAFF. In DNA, the CDR3 is TGTGCCAGTAGCCCTAAGGGACAGGAGTCCCCTGAAGCTTTCTTT. Drawing the rest from reference TRBV19 and TRBJ1-1, the complete variable domain is DGGITQSPKYLFRKEGQNVTLSCEQNLNHDAMYWYRQDPGQGLRLIYYSQIVNDFQKGDIAEGYSVSREKKESFPLTVTSAQKNPTAFYLCASSPKGQESPEAFFGQGTRLTVV.

The chain joins TRBV28 to TRBJ2-7, with D possibly being TRBD1 (6 bases). CDR1 is MDHEN and CDR2 is SYDVKM in the germline V gene. The CDR3 covers 15 residues. The V and J ends lost 7 bases and 0 bases respectively, with 16 bases between them. CDR3: CASTSPRGGSYEQYF. CDR3 nucleotides: TGTGCCAGCACCTCGCCGCGAGGGGGCTCCTACGAGCAGTACTTC.

The chain carries TRBV7-2 and TRBJ2-7; 11 bases line up with TRBD2. The V gene's germline CDR1 is SGHTA and CDR2 FQGNSA. This CDR3 contains 14 residues. V lost 7 bases to trimming and J lost 3 bases; unmatched junction nucleotides: 5. CDR3 protein: CASISGRDGYEQYF. CDR3 DNA sequence: TGTGCCAGCATTAGCGGGAGGGACGGCTACGAGCAGTACTTC.